Shown below are 14 T cell receptor beta chains from a single sample sequenced in a study of T-cell memory formation after mild COVID-19. TCRdb itself ran the 5' RACE reads through MiXCR, one entry per CDR3 protein. The table shows 350,000 to 500,000 distinct CDR3 sequences, with more than 15% occurring only once. The sequencing sample was made of PBMCs or a T cell subset sorted from them (not recorded which). These receptors came from a man between 18 and 35 years old who had mild COVID-19 (a few samples of this study predate the infection). Cell type and time point are not known.

This clonotype was picked up a small number of times. The rearrangement joins TRBV5-6 to TRBJ2-5; D might be TRBD2 (6 bases). Trimming took off 4 bases at V and 2 bases at J, with 12 bases between the two ends. Germline CDR1 and CDR2: SGHDT and YYEEEE. The CDR3 extends over 14 amino acids. CDR3 region: CASSTDGGQETQYF. In nucleotides, the CDR3 is TGTGCCAGCAGCACGGACGGGGGTCAAGAGACCCAGTACTTC.

V gene TRBV7-2 combines with J gene TRBJ1-6; no clear D gene. The CDR3 length is 14 residues. V gave up 4 bases and J gave up 10 bases, with 14 bases separating them. Germline CDR1 is SGHTA and CDR2 is FQGNSA. The chain's CDR3 is CASSSAYGRSPLHF. The DNA of the CDR3 is TGTGCCAGCAGCTCAGCCTACGGCCGATCACCCCTCCACTTT.

There are a few counts of this clonotype. The V call is TRBV4-3, the J call TRBJ2-2; D is unclear. V shed 1 base and J shed 4 bases, with 4 bases lying between them. The germline CDR1 and CDR2 sequences are LGHNA and YSLEER. This CDR3 has 13 amino acids. Here the CDR3 DNA reads TGCGCCAGCAGCCAAGTGGTCACCGGGGAGCTGTTTTTT. Translation: CASSQVVTGELFF.

The genes are TRBV12-3 or TRBV12-4 and TRBJ1-1; possibly TRBD1 for D (5 bases). The CDR3 has 12 amino acids. Trimming removed 6 bases at V and 10 bases at J, with 15 bases between. CDR3 DNA sequence: TGTGCCAGCAGAAGGTTTCGGGGGGTAGCTTTCTTT. As protein: CASRRFRGVAFF.

This clonotype showed up just a few times. The chain carries TRBV7-9 and TRBJ1-2; weak D call: TRBD1 (6 bases). The V gene's germline CDR1 is SEHNR and CDR2 FQNEAQ (reference sequence). Trimming left V 1 base short and J 0 bases short, with 12 bases between. This CDR3 is 16 amino acids long. This CDR3 is CASSLDGGLANYGYTF. The CDR3 DNA reads TGTGCCAGCAGCTTAGATGGGGGCCTAGCTAACTATGGCTACACCTTC.

This rearrangement joins TRBV10-1 to TRBJ1-3; D might be TRBD1 (6 bases). The CDR3 covers 16 residues. Trimming took off 3 bases at V and 4 bases at J, with 16 bases between the two ends. The germline CDR1 and CDR2 sequences are WNHNN and SYGVQD (reference sequence). Written as DNA, the CDR3 is TGCGCCAGCAGTGATGGATCGGGGGGCTCAGGAAACACCATATATTTT. Its protein product is CASSDGSGGSGNTIYF.

The chain uses TRBV5-1 and TRBJ1-1, with unresolved D. Germline values: CDR1 SGHRS, CDR2 YFSETQ. This CDR3 has 13 residues. The germline V and J ends were trimmed by 0 bases and 5 bases, with 8 bases remaining between them. The CDR3 loop reads CASSLAGVTEAFF. DNA of the CDR3: TGCGCCAGCAGCTTGGCTGGGGTTACTGAAGCTTTCTTT.

J is TRBJ1-5 and V is TRBV19; D not resolved. Looked up from germline, CDR1 is LNHDA and CDR2 is SQIVND (reference sequence). The ends were cut back, 5 bases at V and 5 bases at J, with 13 bases in the middle. CDR3 length: 14 amino acids. As DNA, the CDR3 is TGTGCCAGTAGTCCGAGGGCGCGGGATCAGCCCCAGCATTTT. The encoded protein is CASSPRARDQPQHF.

This chain connects TRBV9 to TRBJ2-7; TRBD1 is a possible D gene (5 bases). Germline CDR1 SGDLS, CDR2 YYNGEE. This CDR3 comprises 16 residues. Deletions cut 3 bases from V and 4 bases from J, with 20 bases between. CDR3 sequence reads: CASSADRQPGPYEQYF. In nucleotides, the CDR3 is TGTGCCAGCAGCGCCGATAGACAGCCAGGGCCTTACGAGCAGTACTTC. Complete variable domain (other parts from reference TRBV9 and TRBJ2-7): DSGVTQTPKHLITATGQRVTLRCSPRSGDLSVYWYQQSLDQGLQFLIQYYNGEERAKGNILERFSAQQFPDLHSELNLSSLELGDSALYFCASSADRQPGPYEQYFGPGTRLTVT.

CDR3 nucleotides: TGCAGTGCGTGGACAGAAGAGACCCAGTACTTC. Residues: CSAWTEETQYF. This chain links TRBV20-1 with TRBJ2-5, with a weak D call TRBD1 (6 bases). V was clipped by 6 bases and J by 3 bases, with 8 bases between them. The length of the CDR3 is 11 residues. Germline CDR1 DFQATT, CDR2 SNEGSKA (reference sequence).

This clonotype has more than one count but fewer than ten. This chain joins TRBV7-2 and TRBJ2-3; D ambiguous. Germline values: CDR1 SGHTA, CDR2 FQGNSA. Trimming stripped 2 bases from V and 6 bases from J, with 12 bases between. CDR3 size: 14 residues. DNA of the CDR3: TGTGCCAGCAGCTTACGAAGTGAGGCGGATACGCAGTATTTT. Amino acids: CASSLRSEADTQYF.

The chain links TRBV10-3 to TRBJ1-3; D gene unclear. The germline V gene has CDR1 ENHRY and CDR2 SYGVKD. Trimming pared 9 bases from V and 0 bases from J, leaving 12 bases between. CDR3 length equals 14 residues. DNA of the CDR3: TGTGCCATTGGGGAGGCCTTCTCTGGAAACACCATATATTTT. Its protein product is CAIGEAFSGNTIYF.

This clonotype occurred many times. The rearrangement uses TRBV7-8 and TRBJ2-7; 8 bases are a match to TRBD1. From germline, CDR1 is SGHVS and CDR2 FQNEAQ. V lost 4 bases to trimming and J lost 6 bases; unmatched junction nucleotides: 5. The CDR3 runs to 13 residues. For the CDR3, the DNA is TGTGCCAGCAGCTACAATGACAGGGGCGAGCAGTACTTC. It is translated as CASSYNDRGEQYF.

This clonotype was recorded many times. CDR3: CASSSRQRPVEAFF. CDR3 sequence (DNA): TGTGCCAGCAGCTCCCGACAGAGACCGGTTGAAGCTTTCTTT. J is TRBJ1-1 and V is TRBV7-9; D may be TRBD1 (5 bases). From germline, CDR1 is SEHNR and CDR2 FQNEAQ (reference sequence). This CDR3 has 14 residues. V lost 4 bases to trimming and J lost 7 bases, with 16 bases between them. The variable domain in full, with the rest retrieved from reference TRBV7-9 and TRBJ1-1, is DTGVSQNPRHKITKRGQNVTFRCDPISEHNRLYWYRQTLGQGPEFLTYFQNEAQLEKSRLLSDRFSAERPKGSFSTLEIQRTEQGDSAMYLCASSSRQRPVEAFFGQGTRLTVV.